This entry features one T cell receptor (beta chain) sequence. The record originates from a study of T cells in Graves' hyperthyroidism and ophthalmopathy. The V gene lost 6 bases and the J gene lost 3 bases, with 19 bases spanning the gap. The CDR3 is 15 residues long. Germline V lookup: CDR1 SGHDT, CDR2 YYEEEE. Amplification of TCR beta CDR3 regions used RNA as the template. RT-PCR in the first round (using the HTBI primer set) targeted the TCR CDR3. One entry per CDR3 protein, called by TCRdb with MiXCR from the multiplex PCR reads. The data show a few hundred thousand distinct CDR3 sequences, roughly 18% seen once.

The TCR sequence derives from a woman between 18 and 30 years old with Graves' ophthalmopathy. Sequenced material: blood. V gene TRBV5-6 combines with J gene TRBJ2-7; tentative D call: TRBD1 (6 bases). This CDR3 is CASNTVTGPFYEQYF. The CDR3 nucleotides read TGTGCCAGCAACACGGTGACAGGACCCTTCTACGAGCAGTACTTC.